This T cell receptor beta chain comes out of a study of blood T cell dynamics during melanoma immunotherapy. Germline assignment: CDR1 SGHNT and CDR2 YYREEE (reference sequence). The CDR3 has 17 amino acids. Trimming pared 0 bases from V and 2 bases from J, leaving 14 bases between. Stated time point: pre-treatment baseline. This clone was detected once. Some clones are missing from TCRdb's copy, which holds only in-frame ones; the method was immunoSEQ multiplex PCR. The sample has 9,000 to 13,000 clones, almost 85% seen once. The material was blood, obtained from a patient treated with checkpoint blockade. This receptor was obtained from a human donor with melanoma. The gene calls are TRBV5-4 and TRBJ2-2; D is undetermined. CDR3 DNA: TGTGCCAGCAGCTTGGATAGAGTCCTTTATAACACCGGGGAGCTGTTTTTT. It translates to CASSLDRVLYNTGELFF.